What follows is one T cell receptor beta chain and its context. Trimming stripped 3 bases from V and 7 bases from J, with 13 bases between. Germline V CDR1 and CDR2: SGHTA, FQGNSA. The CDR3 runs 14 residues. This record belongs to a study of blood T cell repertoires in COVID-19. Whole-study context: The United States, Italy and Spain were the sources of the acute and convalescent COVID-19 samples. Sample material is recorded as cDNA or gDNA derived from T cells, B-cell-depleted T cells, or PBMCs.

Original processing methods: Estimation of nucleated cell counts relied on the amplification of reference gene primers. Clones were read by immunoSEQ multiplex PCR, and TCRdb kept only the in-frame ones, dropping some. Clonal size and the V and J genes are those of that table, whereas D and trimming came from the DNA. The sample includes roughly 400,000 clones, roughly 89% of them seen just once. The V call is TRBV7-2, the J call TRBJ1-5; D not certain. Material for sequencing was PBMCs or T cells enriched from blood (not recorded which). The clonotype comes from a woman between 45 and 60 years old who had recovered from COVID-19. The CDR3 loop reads CASSLGGPPQPQHF. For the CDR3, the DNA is TGTGCCAGCAGCTTGGGAGGGCCCCCGCAGCCCCAGCATTTT.